The entry below gives a single TCR beta chain sequence along with its context. These data originate in a study of blood T cell repertoires in COVID-19. About the study: COVID-19 samples collected from the United States, Italy and Spain covered acute and convalescent phases. The analysed material was cDNA or gDNA that came from T cells, B-cell-depleted T cells, or PBMCs.

Trimming shortened V by 5 bases and J by 1 base, and 15 bases separated the two germline ends. Germline lookup yields CDR1 SGHTA and CDR2 FQGNSA. CDR3 size: 17 residues. As originally analysed: Nucleated cell counts were estimated from reference gene primer amplification. Method: immunoSEQ multiplex PCR; TCRdb's copy keeps in-frame clones and lacks some. D and trimming come from the DNA, and the V and J calls and clone size come from that table. The data hold hundreds of thousands of clones, with 75% to 85% observed a single time. Patients at the Seattle site were enrolled during active infection and followed longitudinally.

This clonotype was sampled from a man in his fifties or sixties with COVID-19, enrolled during active disease. The material sequenced was peripheral blood. The chain joins TRBV7-2 to TRBJ2-6, with D uncertain. CDR3 sequence reads: CASSPRVLGSGANVLTF. The DNA of the CDR3 is TGTGCCAGCAGCCCTCGGGTTTTGGGTTCTGGGGCCAACGTCCTGACTTTC.